The 31 T cell receptor beta chains given below trace back to one sample, sequenced in a study of beta chain features in type 1 diabetes listed by TCRdb under 2018. The library was made by the immunoSEQ multiplex PCR assay. The entire amount of isolated RNA was reverse transcribed using the High Capacity cDNA Reverse Transcription Kit, so the sequenced TCRB transcripts were expressed ones. TCRdb took over this immuneACCESS table, retaining in-frame rearrangements with V and J assigned. Such tables are incomplete; in checked studies, under half of the missing clones stem from an unresolved V gene, and the remainder is unexplained. The sample profile shows 430,000 or so clones; more than 9.5% of them were found once. Jointly, the top ten make up approximately 0.05% of the sample. Material: naive CD4+ T cells from blood. The cell subset or site label, read with the paper, signifies: true naive CD4+ T cells. The receptors were sampled from a woman aged 18-29 years in good health.

The rearrangement joins TRBV14 to TRBJ2-1; TRBD2 is a possible D gene (6 bases). The CDR3 is 15 residues long. Germline V gene lookup returns CDR1 SGHDN and CDR2 FVKESK. The germline V and J ends were trimmed by 0 bases and 9 bases, with 15 bases remaining between them. This CDR3 reads CASSQDPLRGGEQFF. CDR3 in DNA: TGTGCCAGCAGCCAAGATCCGTTGAGGGGAGGTGAGCAGTTCTTC.

This clone was seen a few times. The sample contains more than one DNA sequence encoding this CDR3. This chain uses TRBV29-1 with TRBJ1-5, with unresolved D. CDR3 length: 12 residues. The V and J ends lost 6 bases and 0 bases respectively, with 6 bases between them. Germline CDR1 reads SQVTM; CDR2 reads ANQGSEA. CDR3 in DNA: TGCAGCGTCGGGAATAGCAATCAGCCCCAGCATTTT. Its translation is CSVGNSNQPQHF. Together with reference TRBV29-1 and TRBJ1-5, the CDR3 gives the full variable domain: SAVISQKPSRDICQRGTSLTIQCQVDSQVTMMFWYRQQPGQSLTLIATANQGSEATYESGFVIDKFPISRPNLTFSTLTVSNMSPEDSSIYLCSVGNSNQPQHFGDGTRLSIL.

This chain connects TRBV4-1 to TRBJ2-5; 12 bases line up with TRBD1. Germline CDR1 reads MGHRA; CDR2 reads YSYEKL. This CDR3 spans 16 amino acids. V gave up 3 bases and J gave up 5 bases; unmatched junction bases: 7. The CDR3 nucleotides are TGCGCCAGCAGCCAGGCCGGGACAGGGGGCGGTGAGACCCAGTACTTC. Translation gives CASSQAGTGGGETQYF.

The chain links TRBV19 to TRBJ1-2; D not certain. This CDR3 comprises 13 residues. Germline V gene lookup returns CDR1 LNHDA and CDR2 SQIVND (reference sequence). V was trimmed by 1 base and J by 6 bases, leaving 9 bases between them. The CDR3 DNA sequence: TGTGCCAGTAGTATAGCAACCGCTGATGGCTACACCTTC. Residues: CASSIATADGYTF.

This clone was picked up a small number of times. The chain carries TRBV10-3 and TRBJ2-7; D possibly corresponds to TRBD2 (6 bases). The CDR3 has 12 amino acids. The germline gives CDR1 ENHRY, CDR2 SYGVKD. Trimming left V 10 bases short and J 6 bases short, with 16 bases between. The CDR3 region has the DNA TGTGCCACGGGGGAAAGGGGTCCCGAGCAGTACGTC. Its translation: CATGERGPEQYV.

This sequence joins TRBV20-1 and TRBJ1-2; D gene ambiguous. CDR3 length equals 10 residues. The V end lost 3 bases, the J end lost 4 bases, and 3 bases lay between the germline ends. CDR1 is DFQATT, CDR2 SNEGSKA, per germline (reference sequence). The CDR3 spells CSASAYGYTF. The CDR3 DNA sequence: TGCAGTGCTAGTGCCTATGGCTACACCTTC.

V gene TRBV14 combines with J gene TRBJ2-6; D is perhaps TRBD1 (6 bases). Germline V gene sequence: CDR1 SGHDN, CDR2 FVKESK. Between the trimmed V and J ends, which lost 2 bases and 0 bases, there was a span of 8 bases. The CDR3 contains 16 residues. CDR3 DNA: TGTGCCAGCAGCCAACACAGGGTCTCTGGGGCCAACGTCCTGACTTTC. Amino acids: CASSQHRVSGANVLTF.

The chain joins TRBV25-1 to TRBJ2-3; no firm D call. Germline V gene sequence: CDR1 MGHDK, CDR2 SYGVNS. V was pared by 6 bases and J by 0 bases, with 10 bases between. This CDR3 has 14 amino acids. DNA for the CDR3: TGTGCCAGCAGCTCCTGGCTGAGCACAGATACGCAGTATTTT. It specifies CASSSWLSTDTQYF.

The chain couples TRBV30 to TRBJ2-3; D is possibly TRBD2 (6 bases). Germline V gives CDR1 GTSNPN, CDR2 SVGIG (reference sequence). V dropped 8 bases and J dropped 1 base, with 16 bases sitting between them. The CDR3 runs to 14 residues. Here the CDR3 reads CAGDRELGTDTQYF. The CDR3 nucleotides are TGTGCCGGGGATCGGGAGCTTGGCACAGATACGCAGTATTTT.

This chain uses TRBV7-2 with TRBJ2-7; D possibly corresponds to TRBD2 (5 bases). With 1 base removed from V and 3 bases from J, the gap between germline ends came to 13 bases. Germline loops: CDR1 SGHTA, CDR2 FQGNSA. The CDR3 has 15 amino acids. This CDR3 is CASSLEGGRNYEQYF. The CDR3 nucleotides are TGTGCCAGCAGCTTAGAAGGCGGGCGTAACTACGAGCAGTACTTC.

A few counts support this clone. The V and J genes are TRBV5-1 and TRBJ1-5; D is unresolved. Germline CDR1 is SGHRS and CDR2 is YFSETQ. The ends were cut back, 0 bases at V and 2 bases at J, with 6 bases in the middle. This CDR3 comprises 14 residues. The CDR3 DNA follows: TGCGCCAGCAGCTTGGGCAGCGGCAATCAGCCCCAGCATTTT. This sequence encodes CASSLGSGNQPQHF.

This clone was recorded a few times. The V gene is TRBV7-6, the J gene TRBJ2-5; 8 bases match TRBD1. V shed 5 bases and J 1 base; nucleotides not matched to a gene: 9. Germline CDR1 is SGHVS and CDR2 is FNYEAQ. This CDR3 region has 16 residues. The DNA for the CDR3 is TGTGCCAGCAGCGATGAGGGACAGGCTGTCCAAGAGACCCAGTACTTC. It yields the protein CASSDEGQAVQETQYF. Supplemented by reference TRBV7-6 and TRBJ2-5, the full variable domain reads GAGVSQSPRYKVTKRGQDVALRCDPISGHVSLYWYRQALGQGPEFLTYFNYEAQQDKSGLPNDRFSAERPEGSISTLTIQRTEQRDSAMYRCASSDEGQAVQETQYFGPGTRLLVL.

The V and J genes are TRBV29-1 and TRBJ1-1, with D perhaps matching TRBD1 (5 bases). CDR3 size: 11 residues. V lost 6 bases and J 6 bases, leaving 11 bases between the germline ends. Germline V gives CDR1 SQVTM, CDR2 ANQGSEA. DNA for the CDR3: TGCAGCGTAGCAGGGTTGTCTGAAGCTTTCTTT. Encoded protein: CSVAGLSEAFF. Variable domain in full (rest from reference TRBV29-1 and TRBJ1-1): SAVISQKPSRDICQRGTSLTIQCQVDSQVTMMFWYRQQPGQSLTLIATANQGSEATYESGFVIDKFPISRPNLTFSTLTVSNMSPEDSSIYLCSVAGLSEAFFGQGTRLTVV.

This clone came up a few times. The chain employs TRBV14 and TRBJ2-5; D may be TRBD1 or TRBD2 (6 bases each). This CDR3 contains 16 residues. Looked up from germline, CDR1 is SGHDN and CDR2 is FVKESK. Trimming took 4 bases from V and 1 from J, leaving 16 bases between them. This CDR3 reads CASSRLQGGFQETQYF. Written as DNA, the CDR3 is TGTGCCAGCAGCCGGCTACAGGGAGGCTTCCAAGAGACCCAGTACTTC.

The rearrangement links TRBV29-1 to TRBJ1-5; no clear D. The CDR3 is made up of 10 amino acids. Germline V gene lookup returns CDR1 SQVTM and CDR2 ANQGSEA. The V end lost 4 bases, the J end lost 7 bases, and 5 bases lay between the germline ends. CDR3 amino acids: CSVVWQPQHF. DNA of the CDR3: TGCAGCGTTGTGTGGCAGCCCCAGCATTTT. The full variable domain, with the rest looked up from reference TRBV29-1 and TRBJ1-5, is SAVISQKPSRDICQRGTSLTIQCQVDSQVTMMFWYRQQPGQSLTLIATANQGSEATYESGFVIDKFPISRPNLTFSTLTVSNMSPEDSSIYLCSVVWQPQHFGDGTRLSIL.

This clone was seen a handful of times. This rearrangement joins TRBV5-1 to TRBJ2-3, with D perhaps TRBD1 or TRBD2 (5 bases each). The CDR3 consists of 14 residues. Per germline, CDR1 SGHRS and CDR2 YFSETQ. With 8 bases removed from V and 2 bases from J, the gap between germline ends came to 15 bases. CDR3 nucleotides: TGCGCCAGTAACTTCGGGGCAATCACAGATACGCAGTATTTT. Translating gives CASNFGAITDTQYF.

V is TRBV5-1 and J is TRBJ1-1; D is unresolved. The CDR3 extends over 14 amino acids. V was shortened by 2 bases and J by 3 bases, with 11 bases between the two germline ends. Germline CDR1 and CDR2: SGHRS and YFSETQ. CDR3 sequence: CASSFAYLDTEAFF. The DNA for the CDR3 is TGCGCCAGCAGCTTCGCGTATTTGGACACTGAAGCTTTCTTT.

This sequence joins TRBV5-1 and TRBJ2-1; 7 nucleotides match TRBD1. CDR3 size: 16 residues. The V gene's germline CDR1 is SGHRS and CDR2 YFSETQ. J gave up 1 base and V 0 bases, and 4 bases lay outside the gene matches. CDR3 sequence (DNA): TGCGCCAGCAGCTTGGGGCCAGGGGGTTCCTACAATGAGCAGTTCTTC. This codes for CASSLGPGGSYNEQFF.

This clone has more than one count but fewer than ten. This chain joins TRBV27 and TRBJ1-1, with unresolved D. With 9 bases removed from V and 1 base from J, the gap between germline ends came to 12 bases. The CDR3 covers 13 residues. CDR1 and CDR2 from the germline V gene are MNHEY and SMNVEV (reference sequence). CDR3 loop: CASLSFQNTEAFF. The DNA of the CDR3 is TGTGCCAGTTTAAGTTTCCAGAACACTGAAGCTTTCTTT.

This clone turned up a few times. This sequence joins TRBV9 and TRBJ2-5, with 7 bases lining up with TRBD1. This CDR3 contains 16 residues. Germline values: CDR1 SGDLS, CDR2 YYNGEE. The J segment lost 4 bases and the V segment lost 4 bases, leaving 13 bases of the junction unmatched. As DNA, the CDR3 is TGTGCCAGCAGCTCACACGGACAGGCCCTAGGAGAGACCCAGTACTTC. This translates into CASSSHGQALGETQYF.

This clone was counted a few times. V is TRBV7-9 and J is TRBJ2-7; D unclear. V gave up 5 bases and J gave up 5 bases, with 13 bases separating them. The CDR3 loop spans 13 amino acids. The germline V gene has CDR1 SEHNR and CDR2 FQNEAQ (reference sequence). The CDR3 DNA reads as TGTGCCAGCAGCCGGCTAGGGTCCGACGAGCAGTACGTC. It translates to CASSRLGSDEQYV.

The rearrangement uses TRBV19 and TRBJ2-1; tentatively, D is TRBD1 or TRBD2 (5 bases each). Trimming shortened V by 5 bases and J by 4 bases, and 15 bases separated the two germline ends. Germline lookup yields CDR1 LNHDA and CDR2 SQIVND (reference sequence). The CDR3 has 15 amino acids. The CDR3 nucleotides are TGTGCCAGTAGTCCCCGGGAAAGGGGATACAATGAGCAGTTCTTC. This encodes CASSPRERGYNEQFF.

There are a few counts of this clone. The chain couples TRBV7-9 to TRBJ2-3; 9 bases fit TRBD1. The CDR3 is 17 amino acids. V lost 3 bases to trimming and J lost 2 bases; unmatched junction nucleotides: 9. CDR1 and CDR2 (germline): SEHNR, FQNEAQ (reference sequence). The CDR3 loop reads CASSFRFRDRVTDTQYF. The CDR3 DNA reads as TGTGCCAGCAGCTTTCGCTTCCGGGACAGGGTCACAGATACGCAGTATTTT.

The chain recombines TRBV30 with TRBJ1-4; D remains ambiguous. The CDR3 is 13 residues long. From germline, CDR1 is GTSNPN and CDR2 SVGIG (reference sequence). Trimming took off 0 bases at V and 8 bases at J, with 10 bases between the two ends. The CDR3 here is CAWSVLGREKLFF. CDR3 in DNA: TGTGCCTGGAGTGTACTTGGGAGAGAAAAACTGTTTTTT.

This clone has just a few counts. The rearrangement joins TRBV15 to TRBJ1-1; unclear D gene. From germline, CDR1 is LNHNV and CDR2 YYDKDF (reference sequence). The V end was cut by 0 bases, the J end by 7 bases, with 6 bases between. This CDR3 is built from 12 residues. CDR3: CATSRDRSEAFF. The CDR3 nucleotides are TGTGCCACCAGCAGAGATCGTAGTGAAGCTTTCTTT.

There are a few counts of this clone. The sample contains more than one DNA sequence encoding this CDR3. The chain employs TRBV5-1 and TRBJ2-3; D is unclear. The germline CDR1 and CDR2 sequences are SGHRS and YFSETQ. This CDR3 has 14 amino acids. V lost 0 bases, J lost 0 bases, and 5 bases lay in between. CDR3 amino acids: CASSLAASTDTQYF. The DNA of the CDR3 is TGCGCCAGCAGCTTGGCGGCTAGCACAGATACGCAGTATTTT.

This clone was seen only a few times. The chain carries TRBV7-6 and TRBJ2-1, with D maybe TRBD1 (6 bases). Germline CDR1 reads SGHVS; CDR2 reads FNYEAQ. This CDR3 is 15 amino acids long. Trimming removed 1 base at V and 2 bases at J, with 9 bases between. DNA of the CDR3: TGTGCCAGCAGCTTAGTGTCAGGGGCCTACAATGAGCAGTTCTTC. Amino acid sequence: CASSLVSGAYNEQFF.

This clone has a handful of counts. This chain links TRBV28 with TRBJ2-1, with D possibly matching TRBD2 (6 bases). There are 12 residues in the CDR3. Germline V CDR1 and CDR2: MDHEN, SYDVKM. V lost 2 bases and J 12 bases, leaving 11 bases between the germline ends. This CDR3 is CASSLRAGLQFF. DNA of the CDR3: TGTGCCAGCAGTTTAAGGGCGGGGCTGCAGTTCTTC.

The chain couples TRBV7-8 to TRBJ2-4; D is undetermined. V dropped 5 bases and J dropped 5 bases, with 13 bases sitting between them. The CDR3 covers 14 residues. Germline CDR1 SGHVS, CDR2 FQNEAQ. Here the CDR3 DNA reads TGTGCCAGCAGCCACGAAAGGACCGAAAACATTCAGTACTTC. This gives the protein CASSHERTENIQYF.

This clone was counted between two and nine times. The chain uses TRBV15 and TRBJ2-3; unclear D gene. The V and J ends lost 1 base and 5 bases respectively, with 7 bases between them. The CDR3 sequence is 13 residues long. Germline values: CDR1 LNHNV, CDR2 YYDKDF (reference sequence). CDR3 nucleotides: TGTGCCACCAGCAGAGTAGCACGAGATACGCAGTATTTT. Protein sequence: CATSRVARDTQYF. The variable domain in full, completed from reference TRBV15 and TRBJ2-3, reads DAMVIQNPRYQVTQFGKPVTLSCSQTLNHNVMYWYQQKSSQAPKLLFHYYDKDFNNEADTPDNFQSRRPNTSFCFLDIRSPGLGDTAMYLCATSRVARDTQYFGPGTRLTVL.

The V and J genes are TRBV6-1 and TRBJ2-7; no clear D gene. Trimming cost V 6 bases and J 3 bases, with 9 bases left between them. The CDR3 consists of 12 residues. Germline CDR1 MNHNS, CDR2 SASEGT. CDR3: CASSRPLYEQYV. As DNA, the CDR3 is TGTGCCAGCAGCAGACCGCTCTACGAGCAGTACGTC.